This T cell receptor beta chain was identified in a study of shared clonotypes between healthy human individuals (TCRdb year 2020). With regard to the full study: The cohort included a few men and two women between 18 and 49 years of age. Per donor, leukapheresis produced somewhere between about 0.94 and 9 billion PBMCs. Different laboratories and diverse techniques were used to prepare libraries and sequence TCR repertoires, to increase sequencing depth and limit assay-specific biases. For each donor, CD4 naive and CD4 memory were each run on three plates, CD8 naive on two plates, and CD8 memory on one plate. To estimate repertoire size and how much clonotypes are shared between individuals, the study performed deep sequencing of blood TCR repertoires from five healthy adults. Overall results and qualifications from the work: Sampling was limited to blood, and TCR repertoires in tissue likely differ from TCR repertoires in blood. About 5% of naive CD4, around 3.5% of naive CD8, roughly 2.4% of memory CD4, and 0.35% to 0.5% of memory CD8 clonotypes were shared across several donors. Clonotypes shared by all four sorted-subset donors showed higher generation probabilities than non-shared clonotypes. Pairwise subsampling indicated that sequencing depth was expected to affect the degree of clonotype sharing among donors. Naive subsets generally had larger estimated clonotype richness than memory subsets. Incomplete sequencing was indicated by rarefaction of sorted-subset datasets, despite the large sequencing depth. Because the study included a small number of donors, the genetic and exposure-history diversity represented was limited.

Remarks on this clone: It has no known antigen specificity. No much larger clone exists at a distance of one base, and base qualities are not known.

TCR CDR3 regions were amplified from genomic DNA by multiplex PCR using the deep immunoSEQ assay. Extracted genomic DNA from each cell subset was spread evenly across all wells of several immunoSEQ 96-well plates, with each plate serving as a replicate. For sorted subsets, roughly 200 ng of genomic DNA, equivalent to some 33,000 T cell genomes, went into each replicate PCR. The purified libraries were quantified using a Qubit 3.0 fluorometer, sized with a Bioanalyzer 2100, and then quantified again using the KAPA Library Quantification kit. Each immunoSEQ 96-well plate was sequenced on its own single-read 150-cycle Illumina NextSeq 550 flow cell. The paper's processing steps were these. The immunoSEQ output contained only junctional sequences without quality scores, so filtering could not match that applied to full-length reads. Sequences were annotated with PyIR, a Python wrapper for IgBLAST v1.9, using IMGT germline references to assign V/J genes and CDR3. Reads were removed for weak V/J assignments (E-value above 1e-6), missing CDR3, stop codons, out-of-frame junctions, or ambiguous translated residues. V3J clonotypes were defined by identical inferred V gene, J gene, and CDR3 amino acid sequence. To compute the percentage overlap between repertoires, the number of shared unique clonotypes was divided by the size of the smaller repertoire. RTK rarefaction, the Chao1 estimator, and Recon v2.1 estimates of unobserved clonotypes were used to assess repertoire richness. OLGA was used to compute generation probabilities for all TCRbeta clonotypes that the gDNA method yielded from several donors. Here the immuneACCESS table is served through TCRdb, limited to in-frame sequences with V and J called. Missing clones are a known gap in these copies; in checked studies unresolved V genes cover under half, and the rest lacks a known reason. Clone size and V and J calls were adopted from that table, with D and trimming inferred from the DNA. For this sample there are about 2.1 million clones; about 92% appear just once. The ten top clones hold 1.5% to 2% of the sample.

According to the germline V gene, CDR1 reads SGDLS and CDR2 reads YYNGEE. The CDR3 spans 15 residues, from the cysteine through the phenylalanine. CDR3 DNA is the only sequence kept; it has 45 bases, read in frame from the first base. At the junction V is shortened by 6 bases and J by 0 bases, with 15 bases in between. For the CD8 naive samples, CD45RO-negative cells were positively selected for CCR7, yielding a CD45RA+CCR7+ population from which TemRA cells were excluded. Healthy HIV-negative adults with no recently reported acute infections or vaccinations were included as donors. Every donor was a Caucasian adult residing in Nashville, Tennessee, USA. After blood collection by leukapheresis, PBMCs were isolated using Ficoll-Histopaque density gradient centrifugation and then cryopreserved in the vapor phase of liquid nitrogen. Analytical flow cytometry was used to check the purity and quantity of each magnetically sorted T cell population. Genomic DNA was isolated from every sorted fraction and measured by UV absorbance on a Nanodrop 2000c.

This receptor chain uses TRBV9 and TRBJ1-1; the D gene is possibly TRBD1, with 6 bases matching. The TCR sequence derives from a man aged 18 to 29 in good health. Some clones in this sample may be carry-over from other donors' samples. Source material: naive CD8+ T cells from PBMCs. The sample's cell subset or site, from its label and the paper: CD45RA+CCR7+. At the DNA level, the sequence is TGTGCCAGCACCCCAGGAGGGGGGATGAACACTGAAGCTTTCTTT. Translated, this is CASTPGGGMNTEAFF.